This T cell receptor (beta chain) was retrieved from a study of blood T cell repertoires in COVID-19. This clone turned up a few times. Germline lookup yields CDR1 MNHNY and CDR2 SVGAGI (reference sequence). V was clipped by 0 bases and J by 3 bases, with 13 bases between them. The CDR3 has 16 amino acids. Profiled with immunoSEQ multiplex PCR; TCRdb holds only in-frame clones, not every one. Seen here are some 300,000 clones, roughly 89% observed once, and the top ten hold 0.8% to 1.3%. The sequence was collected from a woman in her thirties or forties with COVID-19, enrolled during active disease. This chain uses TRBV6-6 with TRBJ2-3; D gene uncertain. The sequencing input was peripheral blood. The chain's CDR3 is CASSYSDFDLTDTQYF. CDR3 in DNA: TGTGCCAGCAGTTACTCCGACTTTGATTTGACAGATACGCAGTATTTT.